Below, 9 T cell receptor beta chains from the same sample are listed, as sequenced in a study of blood T cell repertoires in COVID-19. Libraries were prepared by immunoSEQ multiplex PCR; TCRdb keeps only in-frame clonotypes and omits some of them. The table has 200,000 to 250,000 clones, 85% to 90% seen once. Sequenced: peripheral blood. The receptors stem from a woman in her sixties with acute or convalescent COVID-19.

The chain is built from TRBV5-1 and TRBJ1-1; D not resolved. The V end lost 4 bases, the J end lost 0 bases, and 13 bases lay between the germline ends. From germline, CDR1 is SGHRS and CDR2 YFSETQ. The CDR3 is made up of 15 amino acids. In DNA form, the CDR3 reads TGCGCCAGCAGCCCAAACGGAGGTTTGAACACTGAAGCTTTCTTT. Its protein product is CASSPNGGLNTEAFF.

This rearrangement joins TRBV28 to TRBJ2-3; D gene unclear. Germline V lookup: CDR1 MDHEN, CDR2 SYDVKM. The CDR3 contains 13 residues. The V gene lost 2 bases and the J gene lost 4 bases, with 7 bases spanning the gap. The CDR3 DNA reads as TGTGCCAGCAGTTTAGTGGAGCCAGATACGCAGTATTTT. Protein: CASSLVEPDTQYF.

The rearrangement joins TRBV11-2 to TRBJ2-5; D possibly corresponds to TRBD1 (5 bases). The V and J ends lost 3 bases and 2 bases respectively, with 7 bases between them. Germline V lookup: CDR1 SGHAT, CDR2 FQNNGV. The CDR3 length is 13 residues. CDR3 protein: CASSFRVQETQYF. In nucleotides, the CDR3 is TGTGCCAGCAGCTTCAGGGTTCAAGAGACCCAGTACTTC.

V and J are TRBV6-1 and TRBJ1-2, with D hard to call. The CDR3 loop spans 14 amino acids. Germline CDR1 and CDR2: MNHNS and SASEGT. Trimming pared 0 bases from V and 4 bases from J, leaving 9 bases between. The CDR3 loop reads CASSEARTAYGYTF. In nucleotides, the CDR3 is TGTGCCAGCAGTGAAGCCCGTACAGCCTATGGCTACACCTTC.

The chain recombines TRBV7-2 with TRBJ2-7; 7 bases fit TRBD1. This CDR3 contains 16 residues. Unmatched junction bases numbered 10, after V lost 5 bases and J lost 0 bases. The germline gives CDR1 SGHTA, CDR2 FQGNSA. The CDR3 bases are TGTGCCAGCAGCCAAACCTACGACAGGGCCTCCTACGAGCAGTACTTC. Its translation: CASSQTYDRASYEQYF.

The chain uses TRBV12-3 or TRBV12-4 and TRBJ1-1, with D possibly TRBD1 on 5 matching bases. The V end lost 5 bases, the J end lost 8 bases, and 15 bases lay between the germline ends. CDR3 length equals 13 residues. CDR3 loop: CASSTRALREAFF. CDR3 coding DNA: TGTGCCAGCAGTACCAGGGCGCTAAGGGAAGCTTTCTTT.

This clone was seen only a few times. The V and J genes are TRBV10-1 and TRBJ2-1, with TRBD1 matching over 8 bases. This CDR3 has 16 amino acids. The trim removed 2 bases at V and 7 bases at J, leaving 10 bases unmatched. CDR1 is WNHNN, CDR2 SYGVQD, per germline (reference sequence). As DNA, the CDR3 is TGCGCCAGCAGTGAGATTCTGGCAGGGGGCAGGAATGAGCAGTTCTTC. Translated: CASSEILAGGRNEQFF.

The chain joins TRBV6-6 to TRBJ2-7; 7 bases are shared with TRBD2. V trimming: 5 bases; J trimming: 1 base; junction bases outside the gene matches: 5. CDR1 and CDR2 (germline): MNHNY, SVGAGI (reference sequence). This CDR3 spans 14 amino acids. CDR3 sequence (DNA): TGTGCCAGCAGTAGGCGGGAGAGGTCCTACGAGCAGTACTTC. Protein product: CASSRRERSYEQYF.

The chain uses TRBV24-1 and TRBJ1-1, with a possible D match to TRBD1 (5 bases). The V gene lost 7 bases and the J gene lost 1 base, with 9 bases spanning the gap. Germline V gene lookup returns CDR1 KGHDR and CDR2 SFDVKD. The CDR3 runs to 13 residues. The CDR3 bases are TGTGCCACCAGGAGACAGACGAACACTGAAGCTTTCTTT. Amino acid sequence: CATRRQTNTEAFF.